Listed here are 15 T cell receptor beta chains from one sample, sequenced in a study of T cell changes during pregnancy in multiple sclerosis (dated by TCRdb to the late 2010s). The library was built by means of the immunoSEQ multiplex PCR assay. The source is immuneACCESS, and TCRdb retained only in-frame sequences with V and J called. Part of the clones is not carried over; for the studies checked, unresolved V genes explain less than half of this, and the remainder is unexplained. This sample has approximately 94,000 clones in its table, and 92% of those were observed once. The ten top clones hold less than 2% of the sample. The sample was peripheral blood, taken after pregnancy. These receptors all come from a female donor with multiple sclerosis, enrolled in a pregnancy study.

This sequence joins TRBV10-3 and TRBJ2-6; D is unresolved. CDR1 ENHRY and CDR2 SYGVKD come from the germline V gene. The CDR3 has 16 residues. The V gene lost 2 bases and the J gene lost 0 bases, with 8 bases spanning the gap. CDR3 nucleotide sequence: TGTGCCATCAGTGAGGGCACCAGCTCTGGGGCCAACGTCCTGACTTTC. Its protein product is CAISEGTSSGANVLTF.

In DNA, the CDR3 is TGTGCCAGCAGTTACTCTGACAGGGCAAAAGCAGCTGGCTACACCTTC. Protein sequence: CASSYSDRAKAAGYTF. The V gene is TRBV6-5, the J gene TRBJ1-2, with 7 bases fitting TRBD1. V shed 0 bases, J shed 7 bases, and the junction held 11 bases outside the gene matches. The CDR3 covers 16 residues. Per the germline V gene, CDR1 is MNHEY and CDR2 is SVGAGI.

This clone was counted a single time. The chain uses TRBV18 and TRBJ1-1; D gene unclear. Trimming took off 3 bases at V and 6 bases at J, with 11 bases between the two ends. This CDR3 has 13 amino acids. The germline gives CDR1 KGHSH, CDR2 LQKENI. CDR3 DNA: TGTGCCAGCTCACCCGAGGACGGGGCTGAAGCTTTCTTT. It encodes CASSPEDGAEAFF.

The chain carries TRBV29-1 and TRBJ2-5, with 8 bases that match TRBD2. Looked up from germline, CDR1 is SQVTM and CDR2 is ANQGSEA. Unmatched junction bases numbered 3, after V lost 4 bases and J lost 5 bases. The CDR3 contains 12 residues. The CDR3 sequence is CSVVGLGETQYF. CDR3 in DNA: TGCAGCGTTGTGGGACTAGGGGAGACCCAGTACTTC.

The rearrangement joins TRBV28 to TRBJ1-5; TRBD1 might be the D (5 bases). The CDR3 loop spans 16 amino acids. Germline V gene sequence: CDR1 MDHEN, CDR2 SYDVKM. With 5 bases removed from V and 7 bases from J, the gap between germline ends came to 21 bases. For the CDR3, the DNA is TGTGCCAGCAGTACCGCCGGGACTGCGTTAGGCCAGCCCCAGCATTTT. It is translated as CASSTAGTALGQPQHF.

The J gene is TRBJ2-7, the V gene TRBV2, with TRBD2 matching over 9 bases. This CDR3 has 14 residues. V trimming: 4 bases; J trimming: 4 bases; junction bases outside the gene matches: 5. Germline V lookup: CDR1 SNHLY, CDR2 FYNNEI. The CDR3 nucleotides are TGTGCCAGCAGTGTAGGAGCGGGAGGTTACGAGCAGTACTTC. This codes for CASSVGAGGYEQYF.

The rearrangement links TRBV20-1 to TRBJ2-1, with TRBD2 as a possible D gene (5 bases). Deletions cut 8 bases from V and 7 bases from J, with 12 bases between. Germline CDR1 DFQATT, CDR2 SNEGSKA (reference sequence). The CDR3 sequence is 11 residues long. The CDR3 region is CSTPRGNEQFF. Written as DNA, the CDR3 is TGCAGTACACCTCGGGGAAATGAGCAGTTCTTC.

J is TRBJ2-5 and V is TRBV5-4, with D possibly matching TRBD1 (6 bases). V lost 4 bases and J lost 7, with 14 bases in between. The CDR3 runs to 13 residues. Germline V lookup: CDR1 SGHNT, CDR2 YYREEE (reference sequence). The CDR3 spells CASSQTGSGTQYF. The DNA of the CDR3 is TGTGCCAGCAGCCAAACAGGGAGTGGGACCCAGTACTTC. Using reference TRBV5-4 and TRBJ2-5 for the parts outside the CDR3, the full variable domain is ETGVTQSPTHLIKTRGQQVTLRCSSQSGHNTVSWYQQALGQGPQFIFQYYREEENGRGNFPPRFSGLQFPNYSSELNVNALELDDSALYLCASSQTGSGTQYFGPGTRLLVL.

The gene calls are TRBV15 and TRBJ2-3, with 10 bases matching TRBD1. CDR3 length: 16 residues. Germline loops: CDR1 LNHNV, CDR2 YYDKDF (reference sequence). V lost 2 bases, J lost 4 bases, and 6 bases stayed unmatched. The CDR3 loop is CATSRQRTGGPDTQYF. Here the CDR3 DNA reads TGTGCCACCAGCAGACAGAGGACAGGGGGTCCAGATACGCAGTATTTT.

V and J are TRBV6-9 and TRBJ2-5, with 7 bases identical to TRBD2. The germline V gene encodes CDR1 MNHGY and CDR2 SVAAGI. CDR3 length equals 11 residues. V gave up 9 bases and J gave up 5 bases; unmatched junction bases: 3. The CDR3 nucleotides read TGTGCCAGTGCGGGGGAGGAGACCCAGTACTTC. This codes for CASAGEETQYF.

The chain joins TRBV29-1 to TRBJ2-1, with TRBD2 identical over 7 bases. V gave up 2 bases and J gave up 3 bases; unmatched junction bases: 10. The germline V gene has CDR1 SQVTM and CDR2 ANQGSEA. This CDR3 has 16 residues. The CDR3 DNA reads TGCAGCGTTGAAACGAGGGCGGGAGTTATCTACAATGAGCAGTTCTTC. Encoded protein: CSVETRAGVIYNEQFF.

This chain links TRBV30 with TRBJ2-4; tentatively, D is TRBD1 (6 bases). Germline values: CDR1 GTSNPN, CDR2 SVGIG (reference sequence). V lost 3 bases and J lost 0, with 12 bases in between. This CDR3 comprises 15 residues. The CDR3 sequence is CAWRGGGIAKNIQYF. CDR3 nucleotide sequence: TGTGCCTGGAGAGGGGGTGGTATAGCCAAAAACATTCAGTACTTC.

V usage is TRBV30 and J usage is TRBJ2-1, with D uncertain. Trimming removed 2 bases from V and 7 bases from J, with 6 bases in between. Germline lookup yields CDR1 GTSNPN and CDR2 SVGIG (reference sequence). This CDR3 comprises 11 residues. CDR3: CAWSPENEQFF. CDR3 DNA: TGTGCCTGGAGTCCCGAGAATGAGCAGTTCTTC. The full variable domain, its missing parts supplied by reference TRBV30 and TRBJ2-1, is SQTIHQWPATLVQPVGSPLSLECTVEGTSNPNLYWYRQAAGRGLQLLFYSVGIGQISSEVPQNLSASRPQDRQFILSSKKLLLSDSGFYLCAWSPENEQFFGPGTRLTVL.

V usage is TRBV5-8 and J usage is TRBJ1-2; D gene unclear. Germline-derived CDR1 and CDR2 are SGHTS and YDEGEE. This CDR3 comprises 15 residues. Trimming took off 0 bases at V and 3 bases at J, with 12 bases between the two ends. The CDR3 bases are TGTGCCAGCAGCTTGGCAGGATATCCACACTATGGCTACACCTTC. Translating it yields CASSLAGYPHYGYTF.

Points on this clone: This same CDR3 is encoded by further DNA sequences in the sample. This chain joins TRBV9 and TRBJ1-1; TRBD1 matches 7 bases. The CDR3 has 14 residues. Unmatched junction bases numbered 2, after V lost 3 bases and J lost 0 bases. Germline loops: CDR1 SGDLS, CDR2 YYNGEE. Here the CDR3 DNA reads TGTGCCAGCAGCGGGGGACAGATGAACACTGAAGCTTTCTTT. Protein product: CASSGGQMNTEAFF.